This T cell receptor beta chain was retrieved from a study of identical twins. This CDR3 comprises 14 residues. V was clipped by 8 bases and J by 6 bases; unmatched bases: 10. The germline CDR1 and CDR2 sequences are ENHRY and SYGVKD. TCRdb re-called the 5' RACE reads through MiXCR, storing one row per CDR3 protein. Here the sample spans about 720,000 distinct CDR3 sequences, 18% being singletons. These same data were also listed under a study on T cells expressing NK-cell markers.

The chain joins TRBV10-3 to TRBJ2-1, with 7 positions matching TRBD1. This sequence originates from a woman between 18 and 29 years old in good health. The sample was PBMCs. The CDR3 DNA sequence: TGTGCCATCCGAGCCGGGACAGTCTCCAATGAGCAGTTCTTC. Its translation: CAIRAGTVSNEQFF.